This T cell receptor (beta chain) is drawn from a study of cytomegalovirus exposure and HLA in healthy donors (dated by TCRdb to about 2017). Background for the entire study: An earlier analysis of roughly 500 of the donors reported more than 250 Gb of sequence data and roughly 110 million unique TCR beta sequences from approximately 180 million T cells. Approximately 300 gigabases of sequencing data and about 92 million unique TCR sequences made up an early release that covered 500 to 650 HLA-typed donors. Of the 398 genotyped donors, about 84% fell in the genetic ancestry cluster associated with self-reported Caucasian donors. The study aimed to test whether signatures of past pathogen exposure could be identified by cataloging public T cell receptors. The T cell repertoires of under 750 subjects were profiled by immunosequencing and related to cytomegalovirus serostatus. Besides the first cohort of some 670 subjects, a separate validation cohort made up of 120 different subjects was used. High-throughput TCR immunosequencing, statistical association of individual TCRs with disease status, and machine learning were combined to predict cytomegalovirus infection status. A later analysis re-analyzed previously published TCR beta repertoires from 500 to 700 donors and added high-resolution HLA genotyping to study TCR occurrence patterns. Rather than using new phenotypic data, the later analysis identified candidate immune exposures from TCR beta sequences and from how often those sequences occurred across donors. To decide whether each TCR beta V gene segment behaved as functional or pseudogenic, an earlier analysis of some 600 of the donors relied on high-throughput TCR beta sequencing. Donor age, sex, ethnicity and CMV serostatus were collected together with the repertoire data. Genome-wide SNP genotypes for about 65% of the roughly 670 donors were used in a later genetic analysis, which treated that subset as a discovery cohort. All discovery cohort repertoires had been generated using a single sequencing platform. HLA typing included class I and class II loci at four-digit resolution. Typing coverage varied by locus: roughly 629-630 donors for A, B, C, DRB1 and DQB1; under 550 for DQA1; 606 for DPA1; approximately 490 for DPB1. About five DR-DQ haplotypes were treated as single units for association and clustering because of strong linkage in the cohort. Among approximately 370 genotyped donors of the cohort, an average of roughly 230,000 unique TCR beta nucleotide sequences was sequenced per donor, of which approximately 18% were non-productive.

Beyond this particular receptor, the publication reports: A later analysis found that most CMV-associated TCR beta chains appeared HLA-restricted, with HLA associations seemingly driven largely by CMV exposure. In an earlier analysis of 587 of the donors, most TCR beta V segments were observed in productive rearrangements about 90% or about 30% of the time, broadly matching IMGT annotations. In a later analysis, TCR association rates were found to vary across HLA loci, with the most associated TCRs seen for DRB1 alleles and the fewest for HLA-C alleles. Because the 87-base-pair reads could not distinguish some IMGT-functional V segments, including TRBV6-2 and TRBV6-3, those segments were excluded. A later analysis reported that several top co-occurrence clusters appeared linked to parvovirus B19, influenza, CMV and Epstein-Barr virus. HLA typing was unavailable for some donors at each locus, so association tests used only the typed subset. A later genetic analysis reported fewer N-insertions in productive TCRs among donors in an Asian-associated ancestry cluster than the roughly 640-donor mean. The study gave a list of 150 to 200 TCR beta chains associated with cytomegalovirus. In vitro tests confirmed that a few of the cytomegalovirus-associated TCR beta chains recognize cytomegalovirus antigens. A cluster of highly shared sequence variants was judged likely to be a technical artifact of the sequencing pipeline. A later analysis found that HLA-associated TCR beta chains were more clonally expanded and had lower generation probabilities than equally common non-associated chains. Presence/absence analyses assumed roughly uniform sequencing depth across donors, an assumption that may not hold. Most TCR sequences were seen in very few donors, while some public TCRs were found in many individuals. A further reported finding was that TCR beta sequences accurately predicted the HLA-A and HLA-B alleles for most subjects in the first cohort. CMV serostatus was the only immune exposure information available for the cohort. A later genetic analysis associated a missense DCLRE1C variant with V-gene and J-gene trimming of TCR beta chains, and an independent cohort replicated the association. The cohort was sequenced for TCR beta chains only, and without alpha or paired-chain data the features that could be detected were limited. The authors suggested that the approach could potentially be generalized to other disease states and immunological phenotypes. The classifier was reported to diagnose cytomegalovirus status with high specificity and sensitivity in both the original cohort and the validation cohort. Because counts were too low, about 18 rarely observed V segments, including chromosome 9 orphons, were excluded from the earlier analysis of some 590 of the donors. Correlated functional status among segregating V segments might be attributable to linkage disequilibrium, but an unknown experimental factor could not be ruled out. At a false discovery rate of 0.05, a later analysis linked 16,951 TCR beta sequences to specific HLA alleles. When HLA alleles, especially DR and DQ, strongly co-occurred, TCR associations were difficult to assign to individual alleles.

A remark on this clone: Which antigen it targets is not known. Base-call qualities are not available, and no considerably larger clone is one nucleotide away. Other DNA sequences in the sample encode the same CDR3.

The CDR3 covers 11 residues, taking in both the cysteine and the phenylalanine. Only the CDR3 DNA stays, 33 bases, in frame from base 1. Looking up the germline V gene yields CDR1 SQVTM and CDR2 ANQGSEA. A distance of 7 bases separates the germline ends of V and J, which lose 7 bases and 1 base respectively. Library generation was performed with the immunoSEQ multiplex PCR assay. For the multiplex PCR, a mixture combining 60 forward primers for TCR Vbeta segments and 13 reverse primers for TCR Jbeta segments was used. Amplification of the CDR3 region of rearranged TCR beta genes was performed with a multiplex PCR assay on genomic DNA. On the Illumina HiSeq System, the amplified TCR beta libraries were sequenced as 87-base-pair reads. Regarding the original processing steps: A later analysis tallied some 79 million unique TCR beta chains across the 640 or so repertoires, and approximately 11 million of those chains were shared by two or more donors. To remove PCR and sequencing errors, raw reads were error-corrected and collapsed into unique sequences using a nearest-neighbor algorithm that merged closely related sequences. Alignment of CDR3 sequences to IMGT reference sequences was used to assign V, D and J gene segments. For a sequence to be retained, a match of at least six nucleotides to both a V gene segment and a J gene segment was required. A rearrangement was called productive if the CDR3 had no stop codons and remained in frame with V and J, and every other rearrangement was called non-productive. Following IMGT convention, CDR3 was defined as the stretch from the second conserved V-encoded cysteine to the conserved J-encoded phenylalanine. The earlier analysis of more than 450 of the donors excluded sequences that lacked an unambiguous match to a single V gene segment. In an earlier analysis of approximately 610 of the donors, V segments were called functional above 56.7% productive rearrangements and were called segregating when the between-donor standard deviation exceeded 5%. A statistical classification framework was built for diagnosing cytomegalovirus status from the catalog of TCR beta chain sequences. A later analysis assigned V and J genes by comparing TCR nucleotide sequences with IMGT/GENE-DB human TR gene sequences. The TCRdist pipeline was used in a later analysis to assign CDR3 sequences and most-parsimonious VDJ recombination scenarios. A later analysis defined each TCR beta chain by its CDR3 amino acid sequence plus V-gene family, and excluded reads lacking a unique V-gene family. As a way to deal with suspected cross-contamination and a sequencing artifact, a later analysis dropped 592 nucleotide sequences that were highly shared and had low generation probability. In a later analysis, a clonal expansion index was calculated for each public chain from normalized within-repertoire ranks of inferred template counts. A later analysis computed generation probabilities with a VDJ recombination model fitted to out-of-frame rearrangements, and checked the results against IGoR. In a later analysis, TCR-TCR, TCR-HLA and TCR-CMV co-occurrence was scored with hypergeometric tests, and a repertoire-size bias correction was applied to TCR pairs. A later analysis estimated false discovery rates by permuting HLA or CMV assignments 20 times. A later analysis grouped co-occurring TCRs with DBSCAN, adding TCRdist sequence similarity when clustering within HLA-allele-positive subsets. Repertoires with fewer than 30,000 or more than 120,000 public chains, plus five repertoires with anomalous nucleotide sharing, were excluded from co-occurrence clustering. TCRdb's version of the immuneACCESS table is confined to in-frame rearrangements and falls short of the full clone set. An unresolved V gene accounts for under half of the shortfall where checked; the remainder is of unknown origin. The V and J calls and clone size were taken over from that table, and D and trimming were inferred from the DNA. The sample table shows approximately 170,000 clones, and over 70% are seen once. The biggest ten clones account for about 3.1% of the sample.

The cohort comprised 550 to 700 healthy bone marrow donors. At the time of sampling, all cohort members were nominally healthy, though unrecorded immune exposures were likely present. The donor was CMV seronegative and was included in the group of several hundred seronegative cohort members. A peripheral blood sample was provided by each donor, and peripheral blood mononuclear cells were used for TCR beta sequencing. Genomic DNA extraction from the blood cell samples was performed with the Qiagen DNeasy Blood Extraction Kit. This TCR came from a female donor in good health and CMV-seronegative. Sequencing was done on a sample of PBMCs. The sequence is built from TRBV29-1 and TRBJ1-1; D gene: possibly TRBD1, on 5 matching bases. The DNA is as follows: TGCAGCGGGGGGGGGAACACTGAAGCTTTCTTT. Translated, it gives CSGGGNTEAFF.